This TCR beta chain originates from a study of T-cell memory formation after mild COVID-19. Across the whole study: Clustering of TCRs was largely donor specific.

In TCRdb, the 5' RACE reads were re-called with MiXCR into one record per CDR3 protein. The data show fewer than 450,000 distinct CDR3 sequences, approximately 25% seen once. Study observations and caveats: CD4+ contracting clones were found mainly in CM and EM, and CD8+ ones in EMRA.

This clonotype was observed at least ten times. Antigen unknown. The CDR3 runs 12 residues. Germline V lookup: CDR1 SGHVS, CDR2 FNYEAQ. The receptor was derived from an adult woman who had mild COVID-19 (a few samples of this study predate the infection). Cell type and time point are not known. The V and J genes are TRBV7-6 and TRBJ2-7; D not resolved. The DNA matches TRBJ2-3 better at its end, which makes the J call doubtful. The source material was PBMCs or a T cell subset sorted from them (not recorded which). CDR3 nucleotides: TGTGCCAGCAGCCCCCCGGTTGGGGAGCAGTATTTT. Protein: CASSPPVGEQYF.